A selection of T cell receptor beta chains follows, all from one sample in a study of patients and donors after allogeneic stem cell transplantation. TCRdb redid the calling of the RT-PCR reads with MiXCR, one entry per CDR3 protein. The profile shows roughly 230,000 distinct CDR3 sequences, roughly an eighth of them singletons. The sample taken for sequencing was blood, either unsorted or a sorted T cell fraction (not recorded which). The receptors come from a human donor who was either an allogeneic HSCT recipient or a stem cell or donor lymphocyte infusion donor (not recorded which). It is not recorded whose cells these are; they may come from a transplant donor. CDR3s include the opening cysteine and the closing phenylalanine or tryptophan.

j_gene: TRBJ2-2; v_gene: TRBV20-1; CDR3aa: CSAKGVNTGELFF
j_gene: TRBJ2-5; v_gene: TRBV29-1; CDR3aa: CSVEADETQYF
j_gene: TRBJ2-2; v_gene: TRBV24-1; CDR3aa: CATSVGRVNTGELFF
j_gene: TRBJ1-2; v_gene: TRBV20-1; CDR3aa: CSARSVLGSGVDGYTF
j_gene: TRBJ2-2; v_gene: TRBV11-2; CDR3aa: CASSLDVLVGLSRNTGELFF
j_gene: TRBJ2-7; v_gene: TRBV24-1; CDR3aa: CATEGRSYEQYF
j_gene: TRBJ2-3; v_gene: TRBV19; CDR3aa: CASSIGGSGVADTQYF
j_gene: TRBJ2-7; v_gene: TRBV24-1; CDR3aa: CATSDRQGHSYEQYF
j_gene: TRBJ2-7; v_gene: TRBV6-2/TRBV6-3; CDR3aa: CASSNDEYEQYF
j_gene: TRBJ1-1; v_gene: TRBV19; CDR3aa: CASNPGLGTEAFF
j_gene: TRBJ2-3; v_gene: TRBV20-1; CDR3aa: CSARGLAGGTDTQYF
j_gene: TRBJ2-3; v_gene: TRBV6-1; CDR3aa: CASSHDSGSLDTQYF
j_gene: TRBJ1-5; v_gene: TRBV7-8; CDR3aa: CASSLGRGQGWQPQHF
j_gene: TRBJ2-1; v_gene: TRBV19; CDR3aa: CASSLRGTSGYNEQFF
j_gene: TRBJ2-7; v_gene: TRBV2; CDR3aa: CASSPHRESYEQYF
j_gene: TRBJ2-5; v_gene: TRBV19; CDR3aa: CASSGPGSGETQYF
j_gene: TRBJ2-1; v_gene: TRBV5-5; CDR3aa: CASSLADTNEQFF
j_gene: TRBJ1-2; v_gene: TRBV2; CDR3aa: CASSESGTGARGYGYTF
j_gene: TRBJ1-5; v_gene: TRBV6-2/TRBV6-3; CDR3aa: CASSSGQSFNSNQPQHF
j_gene: TRBJ2-1; v_gene: TRBV9; CDR3aa: CASSARSRGQGLNNEQFF
j_gene: TRBJ2-2; v_gene: TRBV7-2; CDR3aa: CASRSRQGTGELFF
j_gene: TRBJ1-5; v_gene: TRBV7-6; CDR3aa: CASSLRQGLSNQPQHF
j_gene: TRBJ1-1; v_gene: TRBV7-8; CDR3aa: CASSSRFRQGATRMNTEAFF
j_gene: TRBJ1-5; v_gene: TRBV19; CDR3aa: CASTGQGGNQPQHF
j_gene: TRBJ2-5; v_gene: TRBV4-1; CDR3aa: CASSQHGTGVGETQYF
j_gene: TRBJ2-7; v_gene: TRBV12-3/TRBV12-4; CDR3aa: CASSRGTQAGEQYF
j_gene: TRBJ1-1; v_gene: TRBV30; CDR3aa: CAWSVGGGWSNTEAFF
j_gene: TRBJ2-7; v_gene: TRBV29-1; CDR3aa: CSVYGTSGNSYEQYF
j_gene: TRBJ2-7; v_gene: TRBV9; CDR3aa: CASSVGLAGVEYEQYF
j_gene: TRBJ2-7; v_gene: TRBV6-1; CDR3aa: CASGGISYEQYF
j_gene: TRBJ2-3; v_gene: TRBV7-3; CDR3aa: CASSPLVGGLDTQYF
j_gene: TRBJ2-4; v_gene: TRBV28; CDR3aa: CASSWTGNDIQYF
j_gene: TRBJ2-7; v_gene: TRBV5-1; CDR3aa: CASSSTTVGGNEQYF
j_gene: TRBJ1-2; v_gene: TRBV7-9; CDR3aa: CASSLGAGSYGYTF
j_gene: TRBJ2-6; v_gene: TRBV19; CDR3aa: CASIGQGYSGANVLTF
j_gene: TRBJ2-7; v_gene: TRBV6-2/TRBV6-3; CDR3aa: CASSSPGYGQYF
j_gene: TRBJ2-7; v_gene: TRBV5-1; CDR3aa: CASSLWPPSRDYEQYF
j_gene: TRBJ2-2; v_gene: TRBV30; CDR3aa: CAWTGRGNTGELFF
j_gene: TRBJ2-1; v_gene: TRBV20-1; CDR3aa: CSAPFERSKGVYEQFF
j_gene: TRBJ2-1; v_gene: TRBV6-1; CDR3aa: CASSETWTGEAGTNYNEQFF
j_gene: TRBJ2-3; v_gene: TRBV6-2/TRBV6-3; CDR3aa: CASREGTDTQYF
j_gene: TRBJ2-2; v_gene: TRBV7-9; CDR3aa: CASSLKRGPNTGELFF